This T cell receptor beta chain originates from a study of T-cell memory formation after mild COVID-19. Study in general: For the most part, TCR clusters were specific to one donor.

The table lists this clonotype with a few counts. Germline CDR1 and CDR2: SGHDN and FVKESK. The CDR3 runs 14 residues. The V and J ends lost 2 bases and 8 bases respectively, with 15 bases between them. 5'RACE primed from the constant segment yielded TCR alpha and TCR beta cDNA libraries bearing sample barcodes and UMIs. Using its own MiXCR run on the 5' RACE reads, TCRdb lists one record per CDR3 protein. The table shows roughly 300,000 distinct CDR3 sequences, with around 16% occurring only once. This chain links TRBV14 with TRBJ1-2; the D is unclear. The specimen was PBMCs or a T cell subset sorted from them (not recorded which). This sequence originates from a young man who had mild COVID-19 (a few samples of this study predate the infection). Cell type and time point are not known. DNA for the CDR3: TGTGCCAGCAGCCAACTCTTCGGGAGAAGGGGCTACACCTTC. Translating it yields CASSQLFGRRGYTF. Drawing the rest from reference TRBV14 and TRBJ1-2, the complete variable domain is EAGVTQFPSHSVIEKGQTVTLRCDPISGHDNLYWYRRVMGKEIKFLLHFVKESKQDESGMPNNRFLAERTGGTYSTLKVQPAELEDSGVYFCASSQLFGRRGYTFGSGTRLTVV.